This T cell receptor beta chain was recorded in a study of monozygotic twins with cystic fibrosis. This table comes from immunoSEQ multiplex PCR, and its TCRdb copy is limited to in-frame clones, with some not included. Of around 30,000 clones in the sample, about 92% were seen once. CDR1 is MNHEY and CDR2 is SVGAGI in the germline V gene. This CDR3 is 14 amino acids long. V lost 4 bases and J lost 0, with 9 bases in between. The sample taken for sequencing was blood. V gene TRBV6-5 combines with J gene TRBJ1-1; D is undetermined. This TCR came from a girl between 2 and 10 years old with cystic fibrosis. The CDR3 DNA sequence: TGTGCCAGCAGTTGGTCTCCTATGAACACTGAAGCTTTCTTT. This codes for CASSWSPMNTEAFF.